This TCR beta chain stems from a study of shared clonotypes between healthy human individuals (dated by TCRdb to about 2020). For context, the study as a whole: A couple of women and a few men aged 18 to 49 years were included in the cohort. Each donor's leukapheresis produced roughly between roughly 0.9 and 8.9 billion PBMCs. To estimate repertoire size and how much clonotypes are shared between individuals, the study performed deep sequencing of blood TCR repertoires from five healthy adults. Libraries were prepared and TCR repertoires were sequenced by different laboratories using diverse techniques, in order to increase sequencing depth and limit assay-specific biases. Per donor, three plates each were used for CD4 naive and CD4 memory, two for CD8 naive, and one for CD8 memory.

Inclusive of the bounding cysteine and phenylalanine, the CDR3 is 19 residues long. Of the read, only the CDR3 DNA is kept; its 57 bases are in frame from base 1. Trimming leaves V shorter by 4 bases and J shorter by 0 bases, with the junction holding 13 bases beyond the gene matches. Per the germline V gene, LGHNA is the CDR1 and YSLEER is the CDR2. Donors were healthy HIV-negative adults with no recently reported acute infections or vaccinations. Only Caucasian adults living in Nashville, Tennessee, USA were represented among the donors. CD4+ T cells were enriched by magnetic negative selection; naive cells were then positively selected on CD45RA, and the negative fraction formed the memory subset. Blood was collected by leukapheresis, and PBMCs were isolated by Ficoll-Histopaque density gradient centrifugation and then cryopreserved in liquid nitrogen vapor phase. Purity and quantity of every magnetically sorted T cell population were checked by analytical flow cytometry. Genomic DNA was isolated from each sorted fraction and quantified by UV absorbance on a Nanodrop 2000c.

The paper as a whole reports these results and caveats: Because the study included a small number of donors, the genetic and exposure-history diversity represented was limited. Even with the large sequencing depth, rarefaction of the sorted-subset datasets indicated that sequencing was incomplete. Compared with non-shared clonotypes, the clonotypes found in all four sorted-subset donors had higher generation probabilities. Across several donors, around 5.4% of naive CD4, approximately 3.6% of naive CD8, approximately 2.5% of memory CD4, and 0.4% of memory CD8 clonotypes were shared. Pairwise subsampling indicated that sequencing depth was expected to affect the degree of clonotype sharing among donors. Sampling was restricted to blood, and TCR repertoires in tissue are likely to differ from TCR repertoires in blood. Naive subsets generally had larger estimated clonotype richness than memory subsets.

As to this clone: Its target antigen remains unknown. The sample holds no much larger clone one base away, and base qualities are not on file.

Using the deep immunoSEQ assay, multiplex PCR amplified TCR CDR3 regions from genomic DNA. Extracted genomic DNA from each cell subset was spread evenly across all wells of several immunoSEQ 96-well plates, with each plate serving as a replicate. For sorted subsets, each replicate PCR was loaded with 200 ng genomic DNA, equivalent to approximately 27,000 T cell genomes. Purified libraries were measured with a Qubit 3.0 fluorometer, size-checked on a Bioanalyzer 2100, and measured again with the KAPA Library Quantification kit. Every immunoSEQ 96-well plate was sequenced on a dedicated single-read 150-cycle Illumina NextSeq 550 flow cell. The paper's processing steps were these. Because the immunoSEQ output held only junctional sequences and lacked quality scores, the filtering could not match the filtering applied to full-length reads. To assign V/J genes and CDR3, sequences were annotated using PyIR, a Python wrapper for IgBLAST v1.9, with IMGT germline references. Any read was removed if the V/J assignment was weak (E-value above 1e-6), the CDR3 was missing, or the read contained stop codons, out-of-frame junctions, or ambiguous translated residues. V3J clonotypes were defined by identical inferred V gene, J gene, and CDR3 amino acid sequence. Percentage overlap between repertoires was computed as shared unique clonotypes divided by the size of the smaller repertoire. RTK rarefaction, the Chao1 estimator, and Recon v2.1 estimates of unobserved clonotypes were used to assess repertoire richness. For all TCRbeta clonotypes obtained by the gDNA method from a few donors, generation probabilities were computed with OLGA. In TCRdb, the immuneACCESS table is reduced to in-frame sequences with V and J assigned. These tables do not hold every clone; where another copy was compared, an unresolved V gene accounts for under half, and the others remain unexplained. V and J calls and clone size are copied from that table; D and trimming were computed from the DNA. The sample table shows 2 million to 3 million clones, and over 85% are seen once. Of the sample, 0.36% is held by the ten largest clones.

The chain uses TRBV4-3 and TRBJ2-1, and 9 junction bases match TRBD2. The receptor was derived from a man younger than 35 in good health. Some clones in this sample may be carry-over from other donors' samples. Source material: naive CD4+ T cells from PBMCs. The cell subset or site label here, explained by the study, means: CD45RA+ positively selected. CDR3 region: CASSRQHRGTSSSYNEQFF. The nucleotides read TGCGCCAGCAGCCGACAGCACCGCGGGACTAGCAGCTCCTACAATGAGCAGTTCTTC.